This record concerns one T cell receptor beta chain sequence. The data originate from a study of T cell changes during pregnancy in multiple sclerosis. CDR3 size: 16 residues. Germline-derived CDR1 and CDR2 are MNHEY and SVGAGI. The junction had 8 bases not matched to a gene; V was cut back by 2 bases and J by 7 bases. Using immunoSEQ multiplex PCR, the repertoire was profiled, and TCRdb retains in-frame clones only, with some absent. This repertoire shows about 70,000 clones, around 91% found once; its top ten account for 1.4% to 1.5%. The receptor was isolated from a female donor in good health, enrolled as a control in a pregnancy study. V usage is TRBV6-5 and J usage is TRBJ1-6, with 7 positions matching TRBD1. Sequencing was performed on peripheral blood, taken in the third trimester of pregnancy. CDR3 DNA sequence: TGTGCCAGCAGTTACGGGAGAGGGGGCGGAAATTCACCCCTCCACTTT. Protein sequence: CASSYGRGGGNSPLHF.